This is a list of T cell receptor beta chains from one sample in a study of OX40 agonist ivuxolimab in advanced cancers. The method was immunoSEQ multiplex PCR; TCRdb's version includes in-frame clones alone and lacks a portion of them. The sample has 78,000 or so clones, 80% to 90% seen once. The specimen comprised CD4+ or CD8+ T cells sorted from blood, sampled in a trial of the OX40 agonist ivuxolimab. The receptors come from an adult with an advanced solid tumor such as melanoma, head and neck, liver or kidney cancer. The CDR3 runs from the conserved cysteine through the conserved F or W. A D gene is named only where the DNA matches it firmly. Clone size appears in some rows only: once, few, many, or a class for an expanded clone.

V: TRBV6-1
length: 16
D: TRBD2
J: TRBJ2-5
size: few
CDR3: CASSELAGGPQETQYF
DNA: TGTGCCAGCAGTGAGCTAGCGGGAGGGCCACAAGAGACCCAGTACTTC

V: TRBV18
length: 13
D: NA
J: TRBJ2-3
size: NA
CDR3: CASSPDDTDTQYF
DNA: TGTGCCAGCTCACCGGACGACACAGATACGCAGTATTTT

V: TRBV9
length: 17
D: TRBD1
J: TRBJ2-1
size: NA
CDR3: CASSEGWGTGFYNEQFF
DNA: TGTGCCAGCAGCGAGGGGTGGGGGACAGGGTTCTACAATGAGCAGTTCTTC

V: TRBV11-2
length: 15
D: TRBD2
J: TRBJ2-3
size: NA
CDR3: CASSLTSGRVDTQYF
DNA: TGTGCCAGCAGCTTGACTAGCGGGAGGGTGGATACGCAGTATTTT

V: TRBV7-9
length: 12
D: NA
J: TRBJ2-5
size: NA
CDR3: CASSLAGETQYF
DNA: TGTGCCAGCAGCTTAGCGGGGGAGACCCAGTACTTC

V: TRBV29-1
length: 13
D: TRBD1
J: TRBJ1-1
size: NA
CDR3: CSGSTGGHTEAFF
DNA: TGCAGCGGCTCTACAGGGGGTCACACTGAAGCTTTCTTT

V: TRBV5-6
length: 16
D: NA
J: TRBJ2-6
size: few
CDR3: CASSLGVTSGANVLTF
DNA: TGTGCCAGCAGCTTGGGGGTAACCTCTGGGGCCAACGTCCTGACTTTC

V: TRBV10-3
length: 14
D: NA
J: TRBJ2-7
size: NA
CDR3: CAISESIGYYEQYF
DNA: TGTGCCATCAGTGAGTCGATTGGGTACTACGAGCAGTACTTC

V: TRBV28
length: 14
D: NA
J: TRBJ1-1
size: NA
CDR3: CASSFLQGNTEAFF
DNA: TGTGCCAGCAGTTTTCTACAGGGGAACACTGAAGCTTTCTTT

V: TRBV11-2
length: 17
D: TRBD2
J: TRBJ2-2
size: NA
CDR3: CASSLAGGRANTGELFF
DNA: TGTGCCAGCAGCTTAGCGGGTGGGAGGGCGAACACCGGGGAGCTGTTTTTT

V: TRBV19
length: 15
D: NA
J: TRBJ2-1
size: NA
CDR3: CASRDPGAIGNEQFF
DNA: TGTGCCAGTAGGGACCCTGGGGCGATAGGCAATGAGCAGTTCTTC

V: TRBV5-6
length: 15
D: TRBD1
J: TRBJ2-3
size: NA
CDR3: CASSPGTGATDTQYF
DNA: TGTGCCAGCAGCCCCGGGACAGGGGCCACAGATACGCAGTATTTT

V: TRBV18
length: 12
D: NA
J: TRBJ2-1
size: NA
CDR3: CASSPLYNEQFF
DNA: TGTGCCAGCTCACCACTTTACAATGAGCAGTTCTTC

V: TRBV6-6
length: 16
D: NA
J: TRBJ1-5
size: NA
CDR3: CASRPTGEGANQPQHF
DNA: TGTGCCAGCAGACCGACAGGTGAAGGGGCTAATCAGCCCCAGCATTTT

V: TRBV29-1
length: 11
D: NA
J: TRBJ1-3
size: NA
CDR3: CSVWSGNTIYF
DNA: TGCAGCGTTTGGTCTGGAAACACCATATATTTT

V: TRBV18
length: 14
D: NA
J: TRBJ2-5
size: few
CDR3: CASSLGSDQETQYF
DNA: TGTGCCAGCTCACTCGGGTCAGACCAAGAGACCCAGTACTTC

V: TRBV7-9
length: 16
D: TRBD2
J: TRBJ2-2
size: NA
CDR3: CASSPGLAGVTGELFF
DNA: TGTGCCAGCAGCCCCGGACTAGCGGGTGTGACCGGGGAGCTGTTTTTT

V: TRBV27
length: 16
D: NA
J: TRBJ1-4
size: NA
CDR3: CASSLGGSASNEKLFF
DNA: TGTGCCAGCAGTTTAGGGGGGAGTGCGTCTAATGAAAAACTGTTTTTT

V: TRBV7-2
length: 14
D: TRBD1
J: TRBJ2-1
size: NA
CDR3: CASSLKTGDNEQFF
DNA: TGTGCCAGCAGCTTAAAGACAGGGGACAATGAGCAGTTCTTC

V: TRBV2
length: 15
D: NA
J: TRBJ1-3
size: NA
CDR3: CAIPGTARSGNTIYF
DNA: TGTGCCATCCCCGGGACGGCCCGCTCTGGAAACACCATATATTTT

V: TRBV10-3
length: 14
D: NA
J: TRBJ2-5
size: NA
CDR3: CAISEPSGQETQYF
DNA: TGTGCCATCAGTGAGCCCAGCGGCCAAGAGACCCAGTACTTC

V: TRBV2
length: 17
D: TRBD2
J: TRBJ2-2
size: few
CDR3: CASNPLVAGGWTGELFF
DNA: TGTGCCAGCAACCCTTTAGTGGCGGGAGGTTGGACCGGGGAGCTGTTTTTT

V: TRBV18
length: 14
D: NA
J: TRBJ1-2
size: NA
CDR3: CASSPPQGRDGYTF
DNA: TGTGCCAGCTCACCACCTCAGGGGCGGGATGGCTACACCTTC

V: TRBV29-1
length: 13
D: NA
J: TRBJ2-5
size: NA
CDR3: CSVERQLQETQYF
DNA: TGCAGCGTTGAACGACAGCTCCAAGAGACCCAGTACTTC

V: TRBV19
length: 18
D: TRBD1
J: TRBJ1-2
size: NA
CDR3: CASSIWRGTGGSGDGYTF
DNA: TGTGCCAGTAGTATATGGAGGGGCACAGGGGGCTCGGGGGATGGCTACACCTTC

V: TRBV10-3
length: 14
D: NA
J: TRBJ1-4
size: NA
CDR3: CAIAQGTDNEKLFF
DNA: TGTGCCATCGCTCAGGGCACGGATAATGAAAAACTGTTTTTT

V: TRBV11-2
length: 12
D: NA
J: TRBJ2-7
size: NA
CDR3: CASSLGDYEQYF
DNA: TGTGCCAGCAGCTTAGGGGACTACGAGCAGTACTTC

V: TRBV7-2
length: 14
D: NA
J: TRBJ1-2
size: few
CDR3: CASSWRTADYGYTF
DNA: TGTGCCAGCAGCTGGCGGACGGCCGATTATGGCTACACCTTC

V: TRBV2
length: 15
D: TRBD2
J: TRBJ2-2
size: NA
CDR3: CASSDLGLAGGELFF
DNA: TGTGCCAGCAGTGACTTGGGACTAGCGGGAGGGGAGCTGTTTTTT

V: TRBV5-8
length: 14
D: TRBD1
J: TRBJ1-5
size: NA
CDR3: CASSPTRQGTPQHF
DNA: TGTGCCAGCAGCCCAACTCGACAGGGGACGCCCCAGCATTTT

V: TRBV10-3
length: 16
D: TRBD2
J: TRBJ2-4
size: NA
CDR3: CAISDRSGRDKNIQYF
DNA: TGTGCCATCAGTGATAGGAGCGGGAGGGACAAAAACATTCAGTACTTC

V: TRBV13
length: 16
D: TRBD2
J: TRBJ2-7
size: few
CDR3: CASSPPLAGEAYEQYF
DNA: TGTGCCAGCAGCCCACCGCTAGCGGGAGAGGCGTACGAGCAGTACTTC

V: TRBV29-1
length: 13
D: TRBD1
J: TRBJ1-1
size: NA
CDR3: CSVATGVDTEAFF
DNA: TGCAGCGTTGCCACAGGGGTAGACACTGAAGCTTTCTTT

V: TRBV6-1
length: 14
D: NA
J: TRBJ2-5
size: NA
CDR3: CASRIDRIGETQYF
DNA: TGTGCCAGCAGGATCGACAGGATAGGAGAGACCCAGTACTTC

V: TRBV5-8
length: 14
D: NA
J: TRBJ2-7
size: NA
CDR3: CASIFWGRFYEQYF
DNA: TGTGCCAGCATTTTCTGGGGTAGATTCTACGAGCAGTACTTC

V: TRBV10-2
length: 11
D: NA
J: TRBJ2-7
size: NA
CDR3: CASSDFYEQYF
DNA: TGCGCCAGCAGCGACTTCTACGAGCAGTACTTC

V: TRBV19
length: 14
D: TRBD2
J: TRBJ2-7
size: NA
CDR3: CASSITSGEYEQYF
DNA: TGTGCCAGTAGTATAACTAGCGGGGAATACGAGCAGTACTTC

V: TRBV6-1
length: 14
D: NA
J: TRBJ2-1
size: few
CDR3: CASSPLATYNEQFF
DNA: TGTGCCAGCAGTCCACTAGCAACCTACAATGAGCAGTTCTTC

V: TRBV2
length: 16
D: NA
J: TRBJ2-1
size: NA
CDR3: CASRRQESATYNEQFF
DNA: TGTGCCAGCCGGAGACAGGAGTCGGCCACCTACAATGAGCAGTTCTTC

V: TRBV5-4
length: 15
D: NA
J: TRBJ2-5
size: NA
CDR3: CASSPQLGEGETQYF
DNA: TGTGCCAGCAGTCCTCAGCTGGGGGAAGGGGAGACCCAGTACTTC

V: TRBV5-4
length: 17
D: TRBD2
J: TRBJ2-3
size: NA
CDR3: CASSPTIAGGSTDTQYF
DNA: TGTGCCAGCAGCCCAACTATAGCGGGAGGATCCACAGATACGCAGTATTTT

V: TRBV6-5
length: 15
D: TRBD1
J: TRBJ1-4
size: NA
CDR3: CASSYQTGGREKLFF
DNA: TGTGCCAGCAGTTACCAGACAGGGGGCCGCGAAAAACTGTTTTTT

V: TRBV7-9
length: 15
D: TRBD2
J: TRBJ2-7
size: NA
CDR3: CASSGGRLAAYEQYF
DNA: TGTGCCAGCAGCGGGGGGAGGCTAGCGGCCTACGAGCAGTACTTC

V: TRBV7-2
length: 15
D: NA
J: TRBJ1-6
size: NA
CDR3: CASSPSPGWSSPLHF
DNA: TGTGCCAGCAGCCCATCACCGGGATGGAGTTCACCCCTCCACTTT

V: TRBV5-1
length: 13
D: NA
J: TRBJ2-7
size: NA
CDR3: CASSLGQSYEQYF
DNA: TGCGCCAGCAGCCTGGGACAATCCTACGAGCAGTACTTC

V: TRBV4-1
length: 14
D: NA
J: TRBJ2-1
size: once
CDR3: CASSHEEGVNEQFF
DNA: TGCGCCAGCAGCCATGAGGAAGGAGTCAATGAGCAGTTCTTC

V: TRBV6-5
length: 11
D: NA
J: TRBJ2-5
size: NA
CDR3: CASQTEETQYF
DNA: TGTGCCAGCCAGACAGAAGAGACCCAGTACTTC

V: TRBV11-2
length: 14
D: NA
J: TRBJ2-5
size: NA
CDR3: CASSLDLGRRTAYF
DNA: TGTGCCAGCAGCTTAGATCTTGGACGGCGGACGGCTTACTTC

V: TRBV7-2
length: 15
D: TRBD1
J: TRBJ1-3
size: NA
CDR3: CASSSGQGTGNTIYF
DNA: TGTGCCAGCAGCTCTGGACAGGGGACTGGAAACACCATATATTTT

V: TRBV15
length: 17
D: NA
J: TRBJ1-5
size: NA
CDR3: CATSRDGSGGLNQPQHF
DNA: TGTGCCACCAGCAGAGATGGTTCGGGAGGGCTCAATCAGCCCCAGCATTTT

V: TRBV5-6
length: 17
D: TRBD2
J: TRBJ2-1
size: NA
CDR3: CASSPRTSGSSYNEQFF
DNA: TGTGCCAGCAGCCCTCGGACTAGCGGGTCCTCCTACAATGAGCAGTTCTTC

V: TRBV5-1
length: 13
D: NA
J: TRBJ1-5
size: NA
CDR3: CASSLAGNQPQHF
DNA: TGCGCCAGCAGCTTAGCTGGAAATCAGCCCCAGCATTTT

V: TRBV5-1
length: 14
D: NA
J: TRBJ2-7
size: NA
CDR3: CASSTRQASYEQYF
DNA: TGCGCCAGCAGCACCCGACAGGCCTCCTACGAGCAGTACTTC

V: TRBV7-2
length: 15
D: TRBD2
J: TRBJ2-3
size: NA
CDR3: CASSRLLAATDTQYF
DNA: TGTGCCAGCAGCCGCCTACTAGCGGCCACAGATACGCAGTATTTT

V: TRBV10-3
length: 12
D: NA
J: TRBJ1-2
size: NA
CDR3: CAISPLGDGYTF
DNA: TGTGCCATCAGTCCCTTGGGGGATGGCTACACCTTC

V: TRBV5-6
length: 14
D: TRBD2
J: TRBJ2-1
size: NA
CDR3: CASSLGTSGSEEFF
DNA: TGTGCCAGCAGCTTGGGGACTAGCGGGAGTGAGGAGTTCTTC

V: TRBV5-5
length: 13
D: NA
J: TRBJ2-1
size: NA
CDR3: CASRPVQGGEQFF
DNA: TGTGCCAGCAGGCCCGTACAGGGCGGGGAGCAGTTCTTC

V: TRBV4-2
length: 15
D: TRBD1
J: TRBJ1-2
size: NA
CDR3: CASSQETGLDWGYTF
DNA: TGTGCCAGCAGCCAAGAGACAGGGCTGGATTGGGGCTACACCTTC

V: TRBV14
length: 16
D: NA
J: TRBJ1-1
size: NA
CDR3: CASSQVYPRRYTEAFF
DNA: TGTGCCAGCAGCCAAGTGTACCCCCGACGGTACACTGAAGCTTTCTTT

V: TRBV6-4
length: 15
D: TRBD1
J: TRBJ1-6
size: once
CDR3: CASSDWDRHNSPLHF
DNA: TGTGCCAGCAGTGACTGGGACAGGCATAATTCACCCCTCCACTTT